These 15 T cell receptor beta chains came from one sample sequenced in a study of T cells in Graves' hyperthyroidism and ophthalmopathy. Regions amplified from RNA transcripts were the TCR beta CDR3 regions. HTBI primers were used for first-round RT-PCR of the TCR CDR3. TCRdb analysed the multiplex PCR reads with MiXCR anew, one entry per CDR3 protein. The data contain 350,000 or so distinct CDR3 sequences, roughly 18% of them seen just once; the ten biggest clones take up about a sixth. The sample was blood. The receptors originated from a middle-aged woman with Graves' ophthalmopathy.

This clonotype appeared many times. Here the CDR3 DNA reads TGTGCCAGCGCCAAGGGGGCGGGGGCTGAAGCTTTCTTT. Translation gives CASAKGAGAEAFF. V gene TRBV7-9 combines with J gene TRBJ1-1, with 7 bases fitting TRBD1. The germline CDR1 and CDR2 sequences are SEHNR and FQNEAQ (reference sequence). The V and J ends lost 8 bases and 6 bases, in that order; junction bases with no gene match: 9. This CDR3 region has 13 residues.

The sample holds many counts of this clonotype. V is TRBV6-5 and J is TRBJ2-7, with 8 bases lining up with TRBD1. After removal of 6 bases from V and 0 bases from J, the junction contained 4 bases not matched to a gene. Germline loops: CDR1 MNHEY, CDR2 SVGAGI. CDR3 length: 14 residues. CDR3 sequence (DNA): TGTGCCAGCAGACCCGGGACAGGCTCCTACGAGCAGTACTTC. Protein sequence: CASRPGTGSYEQYF.

Ten or more counts support this clonotype. This chain links TRBV24-1 with TRBJ1-5; D possibly corresponds to TRBD1 (5 bases). Germline V gene data show CDR1 as KGHDR and CDR2 as SFDVKD. Trimming took 3 bases from V and 5 from J, leaving 10 bases between them. The CDR3 is made up of 14 amino acids. CDR3 DNA: TGTGCCACCAGTGATGGCCGGGACTATCAGCCCCAGCATTTT. Translated, it gives CATSDGRDYQPQHF.

The sample holds many counts of this clonotype. The V call is TRBV19, the J call TRBJ2-7; 10 bases agree with TRBD1. This CDR3 is built from 14 residues. The junction had 7 bases not matched to a gene; V was cut back by 6 bases and J by 5 bases. Germline loops: CDR1 LNHDA, CDR2 SQIVND (reference sequence). The CDR3 protein is CASRLTGTGDEQYF. CDR3 DNA: TGTGCCAGTAGGCTTACCGGGACAGGGGACGAGCAGTACTTC. Together with reference TRBV19 and TRBJ2-7, the CDR3 gives the full variable domain: DGGITQSPKYLFRKEGQNVTLSCEQNLNHDAMYWYRQDPGQGLRLIYYSQIVNDFQKGDIAEGYSVSREKKESFPLTVTSAQKNPTAFYLCASRLTGTGDEQYFGPGTRLTVT.

This chain connects TRBV10-3 to TRBJ1-2; no definite D call. This CDR3 has 12 residues. Germline V gives CDR1 ENHRY, CDR2 SYGVKD. Between the trimmed V and J ends, which lost 5 bases and 4 bases, there was a span of 8 bases. DNA of the CDR3: TGTGCCATCAGTACAAGTACCTATGGCTACACCTTC. Residues: CAISTSTYGYTF.

This clonotype has at least ten counts. This chain links TRBV30 with TRBJ2-6; D is unresolved. Trimming pared 0 bases from V and 0 bases from J, leaving 9 bases between. CDR3 length equals 16 residues. Germline loops: CDR1 GTSNPN, CDR2 SVGIG (reference sequence). For the CDR3, the DNA is TGTGCCTGGAGTGTACCGATATCCTCTGGGGCCAACGTCCTGACTTTC. This translates into CAWSVPISSGANVLTF.

With respect to this clonotype: Here the CDR3 omits its conserved ending phenylalanine or tryptophan, so a read error is the likely source. V and J are TRBV12-3 or TRBV12-4 and TRBJ1-2; D remains unclear. Trimming removed 1 base at V and 3 bases at J, with 6 bases between. This CDR3 region has 13 residues. The CDR3 is CASSLGTYYGYTL. The DNA of the CDR3 is TGTGCCAGCAGTTTAGGGACCTACTATGGCTACACCCTC.

The chain recombines TRBV28 with TRBJ2-2, with TRBD2 as a possible D gene (5 bases). Germline CDR1 MDHEN, CDR2 SYDVKM. The CDR3 spans 16 residues. V lost 2 bases to trimming and J lost 4 bases, with 14 bases between them. CDR3 in DNA: TGTGCCAGCAGTTTAATTCGTGGTGGAGGCACCGGGGAGCTGTTTTTT. The encoded protein is CASSLIRGGGTGELFF. Together with reference TRBV28 and TRBJ2-2, the CDR3 gives the full variable domain: DVKVTQSSRYLVKRTGEKVFLECVQDMDHENMFWYRQDPGLGLRLIYFSYDVKMKEKGDIPEGYSVSREKKERFSLILESASTNQTSMYLCASSLIRGGGTGELFFGEGSRLTVL.

This clonotype has just a few counts. The chain uses TRBV30 and TRBJ2-7, with 8 bases identical to TRBD2. The germline V gene encodes CDR1 GTSNPN and CDR2 SVGIG (reference sequence). Losses at the gene ends were 4 bases for V and 1 base for J; bases not matched to a gene: 3. This CDR3 contains 13 residues. The CDR3 DNA reads TGTGCCTGGATGACTAGCGCTTCCTACGAGCAGTACTTC. It encodes CAWMTSASYEQYF.

This clonotype was found many times. The chain combines TRBV12-3 or TRBV12-4 with TRBJ1-1; 10 nucleotides line up with TRBD1. Trimming took 1 base from V and 7 from J; bases not matched to a gene: 3. The CDR3 is made up of 14 amino acids. The CDR3 sequence is CASSLVGTGDEAFF. The CDR3 DNA sequence: TGTGCCAGCAGTTTAGTGGGGACAGGGGATGAAGCTTTCTTT.

This clonotype was observed at least ten times. The CDR3 is CASRLTGSSGELFF. DNA of the CDR3: TGTGCCAGTAGGCTGACAGGGAGCTCCGGGGAGCTGTTTTTT. The chain recombines TRBV19 with TRBJ2-2, with 7 bases identical to TRBD1. This CDR3 has 14 amino acids. V lost 6 bases and J lost 6; bases outside the gene matches: 7. Germline V lookup: CDR1 LNHDA, CDR2 SQIVND (reference sequence). Using reference TRBV19 and TRBJ2-2 for the parts outside the CDR3, the full variable domain is DGGITQSPKYLFRKEGQNVTLSCEQNLNHDAMYWYRQDPGQGLRLIYYSQIVNDFQKGDIAEGYSVSREKKESFPLTVTSAQKNPTAFYLCASRLTGSSGELFFGEGSRLTVL.

About this clonotype itself: With a much larger clone just one base away, this may be a read error. The rearrangement links TRBV29-1 to TRBJ2-2; possibly TRBD1 for D (6 bases). Germline loops: CDR1 SQVTM, CDR2 ANQGSEA. The CDR3 runs to 13 residues. CDR3 residues: CSVGHPGTGELVF. CDR3 in DNA: TGCAGCGTGGGACACCCCGGCACCGGGGAGCTGGTTTTT.

This clonotype was recorded only once. This chain links TRBV11-3 with TRBJ2-5; tentatively, D is TRBD1 or TRBD2 (7 bases each). CDR1 and CDR2 from the germline V gene are SGHNT and YENEEA. The V end was cut by 5 bases, the J end by 3 bases, with 19 bases between. The CDR3 length is 16 residues. The CDR3 nucleotides read TGTGCCAGCAGCAAAAGACAGGGAGGGATGGAAGAGACCCAGTACTTC. Its translation is CASSKRQGGMEETQYF. The full variable domain, rest sourced from reference TRBV11-3 and TRBJ2-5, is EAGVVQSPRYKIIEKKQPVAFWCNPISGHNTLYWYLQNLGQGPELLIRYENEEAVDDSQLPKDRFSAERLKGVDSTLKIQPAELGDSAVYLCASSKRQGGMEETQYFGPGTRLLVL.

V is TRBV7-2 and J is TRBJ2-5, with D unresolved. This CDR3 is built from 14 residues. CDR1 is SGHTA, CDR2 FQGNSA, per germline. V lost 7 bases and J 6 bases, leaving 18 bases between the germline ends. The CDR3 DNA is TGTGCCAGCACCCAGGACGTGCAAATGAAGACCCAGTACTTC. The encoded protein is CASTQDVQMKTQYF.

This clonotype appeared a few times. J is TRBJ1-2 and V is TRBV3-1; unclear D gene. CDR1 is LGHDT, CDR2 YNNKEL, per germline (reference sequence). Trimming took off 4 bases at V and 9 bases at J, with 15 bases between the two ends. This CDR3 is 13 amino acids long. The CDR3 loop is CASSPGLTTSYTF. The CDR3 nucleotides are TGTGCCAGCAGCCCCGGACTGACTACTAGCTACACCTTC.